This T cell receptor (beta chain) was captured in a study of response to subunit inactivated influenza vaccine. This clonotype showed up just a few times. One entry per CDR3 protein, called by TCRdb with MiXCR from the RT-PCR reads. The sample holds about 500,000 distinct CDR3 sequences; 6% to 9% are singletons and the top ten take over 10%. V dropped 1 base and J dropped 7 bases, with 20 bases sitting between them. This CDR3 contains 17 residues. Germline CDR1 MGHRA, CDR2 YSYEKL. This specimen consisted of PBMCs from blood, obtained 23 to 25 months after vaccination. The V call is TRBV4-1, the J call TRBJ1-3; no clear D gene. This sequence originates from a man between 50 and 75 years old who received an inactivated influenza vaccine. CDR3 coding DNA: TGCGCCAGCAGCCAAGGATCAAGTGGGCCTCTGAGGAACACCATATATTTT. As protein: CASSQGSSGPLRNTIYF.